Listed here are 19 T cell receptor beta chains from one sample, sequenced in a study of blood T cell repertoires in COVID-19 (dated by TCRdb to 2020 to 2022). Library preparation used the immunoSEQ multiplex PCR assay. TCRdb provides this immuneACCESS table in a form limited to in-frame rearrangements. Some clones are lacking; in checked studies, under half of them reflect an unresolved V gene, and why the rest are absent is not known. Across this sample there are 120,000 or so clones, with about 88% seen only once. More than 1.5% of the sample belongs to the ten largest clones. Sequencing was carried out using peripheral blood. The receptors come from a human donor in a cohort sampled during active COVID-19.

V usage is TRBV27 and J usage is TRBJ2-1; no clear D gene. V was clipped by 2 bases and J by 3 bases, with 14 bases between them. There are 16 residues in the CDR3. The germline CDR1 and CDR2 sequences are MNHEY and SMNVEV (reference sequence). CDR3 protein: CASSLVYTPGYNEQFF. CDR3 DNA: TGTGCCAGCAGTTTAGTCTACACCCCGGGCTACAATGAGCAGTTCTTC.

To note about this clone: The sample contains more than one DNA sequence encoding this CDR3. The J gene is TRBJ2-7, the V gene TRBV18, with 10 positions matching TRBD1. Per germline, CDR1 KGHSH and CDR2 LQKENI. V was clipped by 5 bases and J by 2 bases; unmatched bases: 0. The CDR3 extends over 13 amino acids. The CDR3 reads CASSGTGAYEQYF. Here the CDR3 DNA reads TGTGCCAGCTCAGGGACAGGGGCCTACGAGCAGTACTTC.

The chain links TRBV3-1 (or the pseudogene TRBV3-2) to TRBJ1-1, with 7 bases aligning to TRBD1. V dropped 4 bases and J dropped 3; count of bases not matched to a gene: 14. The germline V gene has CDR1 LGHDT and CDR2 YNNKEL (reference sequence). CDR3 size: 17 residues. CDR3 sequence: CASSPPGDSLPYTEAFF. The CDR3, as DNA: TGTGCCAGCAGCCCCCCAGGGGACAGCTTGCCTTACACTGAAGCTTTCTTT.

The chain carries TRBV12-5 and TRBJ2-3, with TRBD1 matching 9 bases. J lost 1 base, V lost 6 bases, and 8 bases had no gene match. The CDR3 runs 16 residues. Germline CDR1 LGHNT, CDR2 FRNRAP. The CDR3, as DNA: TGTGCTAGTGGCCTACAGGGGGCGATCGGCACAGATACGCAGTATTTT. Residues: CASGLQGAIGTDTQYF.

This chain uses TRBV7-9 with TRBJ2-4, with 8 bases aligning to TRBD2. The V gene's germline CDR1 is SEHNR and CDR2 FQNEAQ (reference sequence). V shed 3 bases, J shed 8 bases, and the junction held 9 bases outside the gene matches. The CDR3 covers 15 residues. The CDR3 DNA follows: TGTGCCAGCAGCTTGCGAAGCGGGAGAGTTGACATTCAGTACTTC. Residues: CASSLRSGRVDIQYF.

The genes are TRBV7-2 and TRBJ2-1; 9 nucleotides line up with TRBD2. V dropped 1 base and J dropped 6; count of bases not matched to a gene: 13. In germline, CDR1 is SGHTA, CDR2 FQGNSA. CDR3 length: 18 residues. CDR3 coding DNA: TGTGCCAGCAGCTTAGTCGGGGTCCTGACTAGCGGAGCCAATGAGCAGTTCTTC. Translating gives CASSLVGVLTSGANEQFF.

V and J are TRBV5-1 and TRBJ2-2, with 8 positions matching TRBD1. Trimming removed 5 bases from V and 1 base from J; junction bases left unmatched: 7. Germline CDR1 SGHRS, CDR2 YFSETQ. The length of the CDR3 is 16 residues. This CDR3 reads CASSWDRTKNTGELFF. DNA for the CDR3: TGCGCCAGCAGTTGGGACAGGACTAAGAACACCGGGGAGCTGTTTTTT. Drawing the rest from reference TRBV5-1 and TRBJ2-2, the complete variable domain is KAGVTQTPRYLIKTRGQQVTLSCSPISGHRSVSWYQQTPGQGLQFLFEYFSETQRNKGNFPGRFSGRQFSNSRSEMNVSTLELGDSALYLCASSWDRTKNTGELFFGEGSRLTVL.

V and J are TRBV19 and TRBJ1-1, with unresolved D. The CDR3 is 15 residues long. Germline V gene sequence: CDR1 LNHDA, CDR2 SQIVND (reference sequence). The ends were cut back, 1 base at V and 1 base at J, with 10 bases in the middle. In nucleotides, the CDR3 is TGTGCCAGTAGTATAGCCCGGGGTCGGAACACTGAAGCTTTCTTT. Translating gives CASSIARGRNTEAFF. The full variable domain, in which reference TRBV19 and TRBJ1-1 provide the parts outside the CDR3, is DGGITQSPKYLFRKEGQNVTLSCEQNLNHDAMYWYRQDPGQGLRLIYYSQIVNDFQKGDIAEGYSVSREKKESFPLTVTSAQKNPTAFYLCASSIARGRNTEAFFGQGTRLTVV.

The rearrangement joins TRBV28 to TRBJ1-6, with TRBD1 matching 7 bases. This CDR3 is built from 12 residues. CDR1 is MDHEN and CDR2 is SYDVKM in the germline V gene. Germline trimming cut 7 bases from V and 9 bases from J; bases unmatched to any gene: 3. The CDR3 nucleotides read TGTGCCAGCAATCAGGGGGGTTCACCCCTCCACTTT. This codes for CASNQGGSPLHF.

This clone has a single count. The chain joins TRBV19 to TRBJ1-5; TRBD1 might be the D (6 bases). Germline lookup yields CDR1 LNHDA and CDR2 SQIVND (reference sequence). The germline V and J ends were trimmed by 2 bases and 4 bases, with 12 bases remaining between them. The CDR3 totals 15 residues. This CDR3 is CASSIWGQANQPQHF. The CDR3 DNA follows: TGTGCCAGTAGTATATGGGGGCAGGCTAATCAGCCCCAGCATTTT.

Only a few counts were recorded for this clone. The genes are TRBV15 and TRBJ1-1; possible D gene TRBD1, 6 bases. This CDR3 contains 14 residues. Germline values: CDR1 LNHNV, CDR2 YYDKDF (reference sequence). V was pared by 4 bases and J by 1 base, with 10 bases between. Here the CDR3 DNA reads TGTGCCACCAGCACGGGACACCAGAACACTGAAGCTTTCTTT. Protein product: CATSTGHQNTEAFF.

This clone was found once. This chain joins TRBV5-6 and TRBJ2-1; TRBD2 matches 14 bases. The V gene end was trimmed by 5 bases and the J gene end by 7 bases; junction bases not matched to a gene: 11. The length of the CDR3 is 17 residues. Germline loops: CDR1 SGHDT, CDR2 YYEEEE. The CDR3 here is CASSLRTSGGSWNEQFF. DNA for the CDR3: TGTGCCAGCAGTTTGCGGACTAGCGGGGGGTCGTGGAATGAGCAGTTCTTC.

J is TRBJ2-2 and V is TRBV12-3 or TRBV12-4; D uncertain. V lost 5 bases, J lost 5 bases, and 9 bases lay in between. The CDR3 length is 13 residues. Written as DNA, the CDR3 is TGTGCCAGCAGTCTGGCCCAAACCGGGGAGCTGTTTTTT. Translation: CASSLAQTGELFF.

The count of this clone is one. The rearrangement links TRBV12-3 or TRBV12-4 to TRBJ1-1; 9 positions agree with TRBD1. The CDR3 is made up of 12 amino acids. The V gene end was trimmed by 6 bases and the J gene end by 6 bases; junction bases not matched to a gene: 2. DNA for the CDR3: TGTGCCAGCAGACGGGACAGGGCTGAAGCTTTCTTT. Protein product: CASRRDRAEAFF.

The gene calls are TRBV15 and TRBJ2-2; no clear D. The germline gives CDR1 LNHNV, CDR2 YYDKDF (reference sequence). This CDR3 has 14 amino acids. V was shortened by 4 bases and J by 4 bases, with 10 bases between the two germline ends. The CDR3 reads CATSTELLTGELFF. CDR3 sequence (DNA): TGTGCCACCAGCACTGAACTCCTCACCGGGGAGCTGTTTTTT.

The chain combines TRBV29-1 with TRBJ1-2; 7 nucleotides agree with TRBD1. J was trimmed by 7 bases and V by 3 bases; bases with no gene match: 8. The CDR3 length is 13 residues. In germline, CDR1 is SQVTM, CDR2 ANQGSEA. The CDR3: CSVETGIRPGYTF. The DNA of the CDR3 is TGCAGCGTTGAGACAGGGATCCGTCCTGGCTACACCTTC.

J is TRBJ2-5 and V is TRBV18, with D unresolved. Germline V CDR1 and CDR2: KGHSH, LQKENI. The ends were cut back, 3 bases at V and 5 bases at J, with 13 bases in the middle. The CDR3 covers 14 residues. CDR3 bases: TGTGCCAGCTCACCGTTTGCACAGATGGAGACCCAGTACTTC. Protein product: CASSPFAQMETQYF.

Here the CDR3 DNA reads TGTGCCAGCAGGCCACTAGAGCTCGGCCGAGAGACCCAGTACTTC. This translates into CASRPLELGRETQYF. This chain joins TRBV6-6 and TRBJ2-5, with a tentative D call TRBD2 (5 bases). V shed 6 bases and J shed 4 bases, with 18 bases lying between them. Germline-derived CDR1 and CDR2 are MNHNY and SVGAGI (reference sequence). This CDR3 contains 15 residues.

The genes are TRBV2 and TRBJ1-1; 7 nucleotides agree with TRBD1. This CDR3 spans 14 amino acids. Germline V lookup: CDR1 SNHLY, CDR2 FYNNEI. J was trimmed by 11 bases and V by 2 bases; bases with no gene match: 11. The DNA for the CDR3 is TGTGCCAGCAGTGAACCATCAGGGGGAATACCGGCTTTCTTT. Protein sequence: CASSEPSGGIPAFF.